Reported below is one T cell receptor beta chain. TCRdb keeps only in-frame clones here, not all; method: immunoSEQ multiplex PCR. The data contain approximately 400,000 clones, roughly 90% of them seen just once; the ten biggest clones take up around 0.86%. These data originate in a study of blood T cell repertoires in COVID-19. Sequencing used PBMCs or T cells enriched from blood (not recorded which). This sequence originates from a woman aged 40 to 50 who had been exposed to COVID-19.

The CDR3 sequence: CASRGLASDTQYF. The CDR3 DNA sequence: TGCGCCAGCAGGGGACTCGCCTCAGATACGCAGTATTTT. The gene calls are TRBV10-2 and TRBJ2-3; D may be TRBD2 (6 bases). The CDR3 is 13 amino acids. Germline CDR1 and CDR2: WSHSY and SAAADI. V dropped 6 bases and J dropped 4 bases, with 11 bases sitting between them.